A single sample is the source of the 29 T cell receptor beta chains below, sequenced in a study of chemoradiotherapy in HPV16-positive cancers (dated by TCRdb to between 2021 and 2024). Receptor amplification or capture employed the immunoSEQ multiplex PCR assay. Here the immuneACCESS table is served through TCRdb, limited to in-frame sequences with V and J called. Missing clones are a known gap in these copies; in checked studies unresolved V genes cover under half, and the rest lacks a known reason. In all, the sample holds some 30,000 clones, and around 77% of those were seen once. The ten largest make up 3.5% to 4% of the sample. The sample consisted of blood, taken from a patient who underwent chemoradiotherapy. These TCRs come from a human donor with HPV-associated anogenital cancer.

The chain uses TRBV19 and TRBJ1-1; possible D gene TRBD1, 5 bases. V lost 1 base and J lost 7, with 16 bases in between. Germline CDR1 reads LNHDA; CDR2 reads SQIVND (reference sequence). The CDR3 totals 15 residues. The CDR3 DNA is TGTGCCAGTAGTATAGGGGCGGGGGGTCGTAATGAAGCTTTCTTT. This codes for CASSIGAGGRNEAFF.

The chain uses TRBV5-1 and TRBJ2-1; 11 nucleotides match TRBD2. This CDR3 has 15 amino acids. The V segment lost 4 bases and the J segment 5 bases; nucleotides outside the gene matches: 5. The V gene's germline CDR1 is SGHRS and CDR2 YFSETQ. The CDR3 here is CASSPLAGVNNEQFF. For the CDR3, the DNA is TGCGCCAGCAGCCCACTAGCGGGGGTTAACAATGAGCAGTTCTTC. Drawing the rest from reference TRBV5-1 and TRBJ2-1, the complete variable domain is KAGVTQTPRYLIKTRGQQVTLSCSPISGHRSVSWYQQTPGQGLQFLFEYFSETQRNKGNFPGRFSGRQFSNSRSEMNVSTLELGDSALYLCASSPLAGVNNEQFFGPGTRLTVL.

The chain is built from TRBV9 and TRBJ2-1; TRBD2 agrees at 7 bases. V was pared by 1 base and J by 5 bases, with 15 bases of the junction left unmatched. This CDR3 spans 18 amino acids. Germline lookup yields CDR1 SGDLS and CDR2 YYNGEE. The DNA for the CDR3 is TGTGCCAGCAGCGTATCCATAGAGCGGGGCTCTGGGAACAATGAGCAGTTCTTC. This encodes CASSVSIERGSGNNEQFF.

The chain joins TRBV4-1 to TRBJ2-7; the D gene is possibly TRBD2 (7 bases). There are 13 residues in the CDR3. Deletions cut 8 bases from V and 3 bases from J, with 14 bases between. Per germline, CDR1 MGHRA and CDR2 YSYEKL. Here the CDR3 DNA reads TGCGCCAGCGGAAGGGGGGGTAGCTACGAGCAGTACTTC. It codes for CASGRGGSYEQYF.

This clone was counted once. CDR3 coding DNA: TGTGCCAGCAGTGGCTCAGCGGGGGCCGCCTCTGGGGCCAACGTCCTGACTTTC. Encoded protein: CASSGSAGAASGANVLTF. The chain joins TRBV27 to TRBJ2-6; 8 positions match TRBD2. V lost 5 bases to trimming and J lost 0 bases; unmatched junction nucleotides: 9. CDR1 is MNHEY and CDR2 is SMNVEV in the germline V gene (reference sequence). This CDR3 is built from 18 residues.

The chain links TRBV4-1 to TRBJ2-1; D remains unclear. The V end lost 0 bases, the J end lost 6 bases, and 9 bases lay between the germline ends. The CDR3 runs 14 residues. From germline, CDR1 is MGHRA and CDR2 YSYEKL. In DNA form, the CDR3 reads TGCGCCAGCAGCCAAGATAGGCTCCTCAATGAGCAGTTCTTC. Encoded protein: CASSQDRLLNEQFF.

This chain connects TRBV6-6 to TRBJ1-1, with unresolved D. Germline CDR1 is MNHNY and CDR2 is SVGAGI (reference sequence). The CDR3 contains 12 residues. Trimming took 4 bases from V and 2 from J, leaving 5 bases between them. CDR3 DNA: TGTGCCAGCAGTTCCTATAACACTGAAGCTTTCTTT. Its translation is CASSSYNTEAFF.

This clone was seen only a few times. The CDR3 sequence: CASISHGYGYTF. The CDR3 DNA follows: TGTGCCAGTATCTCACACGGCTATGGCTACACCTTC. The chain is built from TRBV19 and TRBJ1-2; D remains ambiguous. This CDR3 contains 12 residues. With 7 bases removed from V and 4 bases from J, the gap between germline ends came to 10 bases. CDR1 LNHDA and CDR2 SQIVND come from the germline V gene (reference sequence).

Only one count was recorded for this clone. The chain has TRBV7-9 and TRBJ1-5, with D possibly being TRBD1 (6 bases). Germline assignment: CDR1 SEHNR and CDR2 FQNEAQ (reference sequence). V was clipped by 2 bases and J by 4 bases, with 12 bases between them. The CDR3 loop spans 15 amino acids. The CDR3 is CASSLSSQGNQPQHF. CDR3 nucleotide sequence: TGTGCCAGCAGCTTAAGTAGCCAGGGGAATCAGCCCCAGCATTTT.

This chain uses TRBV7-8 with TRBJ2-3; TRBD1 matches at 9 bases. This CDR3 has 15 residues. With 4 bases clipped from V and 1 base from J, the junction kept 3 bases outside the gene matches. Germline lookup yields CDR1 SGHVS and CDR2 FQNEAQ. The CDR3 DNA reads TGTGCCAGCAGCTACCGGACAGGGGGCACAGATACGCAGTATTTT. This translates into CASSYRTGGTDTQYF.

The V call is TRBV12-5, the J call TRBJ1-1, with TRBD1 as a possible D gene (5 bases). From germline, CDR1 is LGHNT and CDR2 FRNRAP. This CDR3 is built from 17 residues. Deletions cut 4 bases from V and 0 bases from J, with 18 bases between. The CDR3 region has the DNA TGTGCTAGTGGTTGGGACTTTCCAGGGCTCTTGAACACTGAAGCTTTCTTT. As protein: CASGWDFPGLLNTEAFF.

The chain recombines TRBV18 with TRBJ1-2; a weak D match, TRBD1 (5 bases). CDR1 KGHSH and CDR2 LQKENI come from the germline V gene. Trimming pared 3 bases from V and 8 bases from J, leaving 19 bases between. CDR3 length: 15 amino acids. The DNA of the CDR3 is TGTGCCAGCTCACCCGGCGCAGGGAGGGCGGACGGCTACACCTTC. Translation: CASSPGAGRADGYTF.

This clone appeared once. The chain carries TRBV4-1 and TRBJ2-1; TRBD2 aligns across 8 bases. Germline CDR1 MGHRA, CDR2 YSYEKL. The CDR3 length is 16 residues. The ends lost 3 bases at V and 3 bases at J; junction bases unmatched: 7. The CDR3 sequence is CASSHAGAGGYNEQFF. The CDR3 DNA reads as TGCGCCAGCAGCCACGCGGGGGCGGGGGGCTACAATGAGCAGTTCTTC.

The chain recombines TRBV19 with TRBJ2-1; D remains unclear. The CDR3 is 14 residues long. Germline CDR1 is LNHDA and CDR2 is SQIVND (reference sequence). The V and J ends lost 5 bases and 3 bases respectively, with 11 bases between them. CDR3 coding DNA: TGTGCCAGTAGTGGTGGTCAGGACTACAATGAGCAGTTCTTC. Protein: CASSGGQDYNEQFF. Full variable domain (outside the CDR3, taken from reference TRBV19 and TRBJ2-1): DGGITQSPKYLFRKEGQNVTLSCEQNLNHDAMYWYRQDPGQGLRLIYYSQIVNDFQKGDIAEGYSVSREKKESFPLTVTSAQKNPTAFYLCASSGGQDYNEQFFGPGTRLTVL.

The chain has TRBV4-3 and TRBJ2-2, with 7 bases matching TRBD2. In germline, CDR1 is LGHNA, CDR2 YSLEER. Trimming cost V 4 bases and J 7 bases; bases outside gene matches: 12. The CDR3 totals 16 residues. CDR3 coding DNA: TGCGCCAGCAGCCGAGACGTAGGACTAGTAGGCGGGGAGCTGTTTTTT. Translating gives CASSRDVGLVGGELFF.

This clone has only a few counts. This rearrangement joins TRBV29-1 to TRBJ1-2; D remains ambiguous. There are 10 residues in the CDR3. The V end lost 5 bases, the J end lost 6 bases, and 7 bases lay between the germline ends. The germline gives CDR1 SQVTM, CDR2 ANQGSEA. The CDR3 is CSVFLDGYTF. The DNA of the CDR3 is TGCAGCGTTTTTCTCGATGGCTACACCTTC. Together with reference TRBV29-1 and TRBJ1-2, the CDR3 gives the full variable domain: SAVISQKPSRDICQRGTSLTIQCQVDSQVTMMFWYRQQPGQSLTLIATANQGSEATYESGFVIDKFPISRPNLTFSTLTVSNMSPEDSSIYLCSVFLDGYTFGSGTRLTVV.

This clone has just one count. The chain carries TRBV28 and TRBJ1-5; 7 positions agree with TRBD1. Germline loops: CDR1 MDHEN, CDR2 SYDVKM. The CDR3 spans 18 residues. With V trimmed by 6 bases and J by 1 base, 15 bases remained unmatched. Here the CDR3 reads CASSFGTRQGRSNQPQHF. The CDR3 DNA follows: TGTGCCAGCAGCTTTGGGACACGACAGGGCCGGAGCAATCAGCCCCAGCATTTT.

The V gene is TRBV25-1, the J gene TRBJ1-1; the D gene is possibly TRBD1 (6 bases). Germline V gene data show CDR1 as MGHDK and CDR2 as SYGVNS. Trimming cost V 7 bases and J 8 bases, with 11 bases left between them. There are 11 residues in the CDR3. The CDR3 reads CASIGGYEAFF. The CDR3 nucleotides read TGTGCCAGCATAGGGGGGTACGAAGCTTTCTTT.

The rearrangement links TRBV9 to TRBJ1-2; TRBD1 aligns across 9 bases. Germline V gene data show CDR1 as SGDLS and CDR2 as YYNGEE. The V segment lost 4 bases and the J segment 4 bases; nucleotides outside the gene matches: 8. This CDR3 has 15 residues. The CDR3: CASSITGGVGYGYTF. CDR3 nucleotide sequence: TGTGCCAGCAGCATAACAGGGGGCGTGGGCTATGGCTACACCTTC. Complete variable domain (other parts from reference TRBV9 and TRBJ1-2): DSGVTQTPKHLITATGQRVTLRCSPRSGDLSVYWYQQSLDQGLQFLIQYYNGEERAKGNILERFSAQQFPDLHSELNLSSLELGDSALYFCASSITGGVGYGYTFGSGTRLTVV.

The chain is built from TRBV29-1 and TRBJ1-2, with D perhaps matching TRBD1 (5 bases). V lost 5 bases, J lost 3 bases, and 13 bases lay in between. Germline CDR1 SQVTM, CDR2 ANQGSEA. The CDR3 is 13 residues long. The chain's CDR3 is CSVWGGSDYGYTF. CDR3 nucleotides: TGCAGCGTTTGGGGGGGTAGTGACTATGGCTACACCTTC.

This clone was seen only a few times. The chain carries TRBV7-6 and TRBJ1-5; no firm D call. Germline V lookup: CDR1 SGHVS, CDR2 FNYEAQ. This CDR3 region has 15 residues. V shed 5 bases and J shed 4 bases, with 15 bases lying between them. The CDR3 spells CASSLQSGLNQPQHF. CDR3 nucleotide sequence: TGTGCCAGCAGCCTCCAGTCGGGGTTGAATCAGCCCCAGCATTTT.

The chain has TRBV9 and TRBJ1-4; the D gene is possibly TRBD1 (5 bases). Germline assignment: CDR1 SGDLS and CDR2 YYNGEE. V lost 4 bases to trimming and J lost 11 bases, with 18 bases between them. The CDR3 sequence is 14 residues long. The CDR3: CASSLNGVGAKLFF. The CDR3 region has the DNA TGTGCCAGCAGCCTAAACGGGGTAGGGGCGAAACTGTTTTTT. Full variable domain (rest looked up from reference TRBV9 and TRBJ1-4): DSGVTQTPKHLITATGQRVTLRCSPRSGDLSVYWYQQSLDQGLQFLIQYYNGEERAKGNILERFSAQQFPDLHSELNLSSLELGDSALYFCASSLNGVGAKLFFGSGTQLSVL.

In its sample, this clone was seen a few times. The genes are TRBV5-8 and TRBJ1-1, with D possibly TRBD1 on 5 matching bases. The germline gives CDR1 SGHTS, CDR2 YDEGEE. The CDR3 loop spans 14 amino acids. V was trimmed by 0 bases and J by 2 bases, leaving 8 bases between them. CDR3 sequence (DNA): TGTGCCAGCAGCTTGGCTGGGACCAACACTGAAGCTTTCTTT. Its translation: CASSLAGTNTEAFF.

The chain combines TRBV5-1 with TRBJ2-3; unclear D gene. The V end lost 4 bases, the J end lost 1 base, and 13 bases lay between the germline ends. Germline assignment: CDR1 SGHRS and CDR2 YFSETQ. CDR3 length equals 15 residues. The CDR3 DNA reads TGCGCCAGCAGCCTAAATAGACCGGGCACAGATACGCAGTATTTT. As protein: CASSLNRPGTDTQYF.

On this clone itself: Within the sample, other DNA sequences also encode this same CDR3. The CDR3 reads CASSDSPNTEAFF. CDR3 bases: TGTGCCAGCTCAGACTCACCGAACACTGAAGCTTTCTTT. The V gene is TRBV18, the J gene TRBJ1-1; D not certain. This CDR3 has 13 amino acids. Germline CDR1 is KGHSH and CDR2 is LQKENI. Deletions cut 5 bases from V and 1 base from J, with 8 bases between.

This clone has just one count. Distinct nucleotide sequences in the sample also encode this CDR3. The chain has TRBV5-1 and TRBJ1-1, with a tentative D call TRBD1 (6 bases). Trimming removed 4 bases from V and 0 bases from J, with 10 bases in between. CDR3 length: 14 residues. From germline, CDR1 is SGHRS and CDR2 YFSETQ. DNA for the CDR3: TGCGCCAGCAGCGGGGGGCAGGTGAACACTGAAGCTTTCTTT. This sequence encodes CASSGGQVNTEAFF.

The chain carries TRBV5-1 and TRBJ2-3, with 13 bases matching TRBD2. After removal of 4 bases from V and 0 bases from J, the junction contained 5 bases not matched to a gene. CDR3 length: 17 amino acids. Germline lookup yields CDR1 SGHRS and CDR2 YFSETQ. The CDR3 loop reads CASSPGLAGPSTDTQYF. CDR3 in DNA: TGCGCCAGCAGCCCGGGACTAGCGGGGCCTAGCACAGATACGCAGTATTTT.

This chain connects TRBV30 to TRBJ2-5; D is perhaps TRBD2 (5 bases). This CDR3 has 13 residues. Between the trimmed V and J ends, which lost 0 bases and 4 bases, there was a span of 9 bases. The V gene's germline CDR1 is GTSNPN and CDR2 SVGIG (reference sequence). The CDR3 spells CAWSVIRGETQYF. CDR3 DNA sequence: TGTGCCTGGAGTGTAATTCGGGGAGAGACCCAGTACTTC.

The CDR3 sequence is CASSPRTGFNTEAFF. In nucleotides, the CDR3 is TGTGCCAGCAGCCCCAGGACGGGCTTCAACACTGAAGCTTTCTTT. The rearrangement joins TRBV9 to TRBJ1-1; D is uncertain. Germline V gene sequence: CDR1 SGDLS, CDR2 YYNGEE. V was shortened by 4 bases and J by 2 bases, with 15 bases between the two germline ends. The length of the CDR3 is 15 residues.